The sequence of this TCR beta chain was determined in a study of T cells after yellow fever vaccination. The germline CDR1 and CDR2 sequences are SGHRS and YFSETQ. CDR3 length equals 15 residues. Trimming at V came to 2 bases and at J to 7 bases, leaving 8 bases not matched to a gene. A single record per CDR3 protein comes from TCRdb applying MiXCR to the 5' RACE reads. Among approximately 610,000 distinct CDR3 sequences listed, about 17% were seen once. The V gene is TRBV5-1, the J gene TRBJ2-1; 8 positions agree with TRBD2. Sample: PBMCs, taken 5 days after the first yellow fever vaccination. The sequence derives from a man younger than 35 who received the YFV17D yellow fever vaccine. CDR3: CASSFLGTGGNEQFF. Here the CDR3 DNA reads TGCGCCAGCAGCTTTTTGGGGACGGGGGGGAATGAGCAGTTCTTC.